The clone carrying this T cell receptor beta chain was observed a single time. Authors' processing steps: How many nucleated cells were present was estimated from reference gene primer amplification. Method: immunoSEQ multiplex PCR; TCRdb's copy keeps in-frame clones and lacks some. That table gives V, J and clone size, and the DNA gave D and trimming. Of about 100,000 clones in the sample, 80% to 90% are singletons; the top ten hold less than 2.5%. These data come from a study of blood T cell repertoires in COVID-19. Study context: PBMCs, B-cell-depleted T cells, or T cells were the source of the cDNA or gDNA that made up the material.

Trimming took off 6 bases at V and 4 bases at J, with 21 bases between the two ends. The length of the CDR3 is 16 residues. The V gene's germline CDR1 is SNHLY and CDR2 FYNNEI. The rearrangement joins TRBV2 to TRBJ2-5; D gene ambiguous. Sequenced input: peripheral blood. This clonotype was obtained from a human donor in a cohort sampled during active COVID-19. CDR3 DNA: TGTGCCAGCAGCCGGTGGATCTCCGGGTCGCGAGAGACCCAGTACTTC. This gives the protein CASSRWISGSRETQYF.